The clone carrying this TCR beta chain was found many times. The target antigen is unknown. CDR1 and CDR2 from the germline V gene are MNHEY and SMNVEV (reference sequence). The germline V and J ends were trimmed by 5 bases and 4 bases, with 14 bases remaining between them. The CDR3 extends over 14 amino acids. The time point is: persistent/refractory GD, antithyroid drugs over 5 years with positive TRAb. The TCR library was made from RNA extracted from PBMCs. The entry originates in a study of regulatory T cells in long-lasting Graves disease. Study-wide findings and caveats: When disease was persistent, TRBV28, TRBJ1-2 and TRBJ2-5 were the favored segments. Graves' patients with persistent disease showed TCR diversity lower than patients newly diagnosed. Fewer public clonotypes were shared by new patients (approximately 970) than by persistent patients (approximately 2,700).

Library construction for TCR beta used iRepertoire HTBI primers and Arm-PCR of CDR3 regions. TCRdb re-called the multiplex PCR reads through MiXCR, storing one row per CDR3 protein. The sample holds some 370,000 distinct CDR3 sequences; less than 25% are singletons and the top ten take 20%. V usage is TRBV27 and J usage is TRBJ2-5; the D gene is possibly TRBD2 (6 bases). The sequence derives from a female donor with Graves disease. Sequencing was performed on peripheral blood mononuclear cells (PBMCs), taken when the disease was refractory, from a patient treated with antithyroid drugs. The CDR3 sequence is CASSTRAGRETQYF. Written as DNA, the CDR3 is TGTGCCAGCAGTACGCGTGCGGGGCGAGAGACCCAGTACTTC.